The 21 T cell receptor beta chains below come from one sample, sequenced in a study of blood T cell repertoires in COVID-19. The data were produced by immunoSEQ multiplex PCR, yet TCRdb's version contains in-frame clones alone and is incomplete. This table has around 370,000 clones, 85% to 90% appearing once. Material for sequencing was peripheral blood. The receptor set was obtained from a woman between 45 and 65 years old with COVID-19, enrolled during active disease.

In its sample, this clone was seen once. The rearrangement uses TRBV9 and TRBJ1-2, with 7 bases fitting TRBD1. The germline gives CDR1 SGDLS, CDR2 YYNGEE. With 1 base clipped from V and 4 bases from J, the junction kept 4 bases outside the gene matches. CDR3 length: 14 residues. The CDR3, as DNA: TGTGCCAGCAGCGTATCGGGACAGCCCTATGGCTACACCTTC. Protein: CASSVSGQPYGYTF. Combining the CDR3 with reference TRBV9 and TRBJ1-2 gives the whole variable domain DSGVTQTPKHLITATGQRVTLRCSPRSGDLSVYWYQQSLDQGLQFLIQYYNGEERAKGNILERFSAQQFPDLHSELNLSSLELGDSALYFCASSVSGQPYGYTFGSGTRLTVV.

V and J are TRBV27 and TRBJ1-6; 9 bases match TRBD1. V lost 3 bases and J lost 15; bases outside the gene matches: 9. Per germline, CDR1 MNHEY and CDR2 SMNVEV (reference sequence). The length of the CDR3 is 14 residues. As DNA, the CDR3 is TGTGCCAGCAGTTTTGGACAGGGGTCCTCTCTCCTCCACTTT. Protein product: CASSFGQGSSLLHF.

The rearrangement uses TRBV27 and TRBJ2-7; the D gene is possibly TRBD1 (5 bases). V lost 2 bases and J 2 bases, leaving 7 bases between the germline ends. The CDR3 is 13 amino acids. Germline CDR1 reads MNHEY; CDR2 reads SMNVEV (reference sequence). This CDR3 reads CASSLKDTYEQYF. The CDR3, as DNA: TGTGCCAGCAGTTTAAAGGACACCTACGAGCAGTACTTC.

The chain uses TRBV7-3 and TRBJ2-1; TRBD1 might be the D (6 bases). The CDR3 sequence is 17 residues long. Germline V gives CDR1 SGHTA, CDR2 FQGTGA. V lost 5 bases and J 0 bases, leaving 17 bases between the germline ends. CDR3 region: CASSLHGTTGSYNEQFF. CDR3 bases: TGTGCCAGCAGCCTCCACGGGACAACTGGCTCCTACAATGAGCAGTTCTTC.

The rearrangement uses TRBV19 and TRBJ2-5, with 9 bases that match TRBD1. The V gene's germline CDR1 is LNHDA and CDR2 SQIVND (reference sequence). The CDR3 sequence is 14 residues long. V lost 6 bases to trimming and J lost 5 bases; unmatched junction nucleotides: 7. CDR3 coding DNA: TGTGCCAGTAGCACCGGGACAGGGTGGGAGACCCAGTACTTC. The encoded protein is CASSTGTGWETQYF.

The CDR3 spells CASSQTAGQFRRFGANVLTF. CDR3 nucleotides: TGCGCCAGCAGCCAAACCGCCGGACAGTTTCGTCGTTTTGGGGCCAACGTCCTGACTTTC. This rearrangement joins TRBV4-1 to TRBJ2-6; perhaps TRBD1 as D (6 bases). Between the trimmed V and J ends, which lost 2 bases and 3 bases, there was a span of 23 bases. Germline V gene sequence: CDR1 MGHRA, CDR2 YSYEKL. The CDR3 loop spans 20 amino acids.

V and J are TRBV27 and TRBJ2-7; TRBD1 is a possible D gene (5 bases). Trimming removed 2 bases from V and 3 bases from J, with 14 bases in between. Germline loops: CDR1 MNHEY, CDR2 SMNVEV (reference sequence). The CDR3 is made up of 15 amino acids. The CDR3 DNA reads TGTGCCAGCAGTTTAAAGGGGCCCAACTACTACGAGCAGTACTTC. Protein product: CASSLKGPNYYEQYF.

The V gene is TRBV6-5, the J gene TRBJ1-2; D possibly corresponds to TRBD1 (5 bases). The CDR3 contains 16 residues. Germline assignment: CDR1 MNHEY and CDR2 SVGAGI. The ends were cut back, 2 bases at V and 8 bases at J, with 21 bases in the middle. CDR3 nucleotides: TGTGCCAGCAGTTACGCTCGGGGGACCACTTTCGGGGGCTACACCTTC. This codes for CASSYARGTTFGGYTF.

CDR3 bases: TGTGCCAGCAGCTGGACAGAGACCTATCAGCCCCAGCATTTT. This codes for CASSWTETYQPQHF. The V call is TRBV7-2, the J call TRBJ1-5, with D perhaps TRBD1 (6 bases). The V gene's germline CDR1 is SGHTA and CDR2 FQGNSA. This CDR3 is 14 amino acids long. Trimming removed 4 bases at V and 5 bases at J, with 12 bases between.

The chain joins TRBV19 to TRBJ2-6; 9 bases line up with TRBD1. The CDR3 totals 14 residues. The V gene's germline CDR1 is LNHDA and CDR2 SQIVND (reference sequence). V lost 7 bases and J lost 9; bases outside the gene matches: 7. The CDR3 region has the DNA TGTGCCAGTACCTCTGGACAGGGGATCAACGTCCTGACTTTC. Protein product: CASTSGQGINVLTF.

The chain links TRBV28 to TRBJ2-7; 11 bases match TRBD2. The CDR3 extends over 15 amino acids. Germline loops: CDR1 MDHEN, CDR2 SYDVKM. V shed 10 bases and J 6 bases; nucleotides not matched to a gene: 14. The CDR3 DNA reads as TGTGCCACTCCCGTAGCGGGAGGGCCATTAGGCGAGCAGTACTTC. This translates into CATPVAGGPLGEQYF.

V is TRBV7-7 and J is TRBJ2-1, with 9 bases lining up with TRBD2. The CDR3 contains 20 residues. Germline assignment: CDR1 SSHAT and CDR2 FNYEAQ (reference sequence). V dropped 5 bases and J dropped 0; count of bases not matched to a gene: 17. The CDR3, as DNA: TGTGCCAGCAGCCCGAGGTGGCGGGAGGGCCTTCCTAGCTCCTACAATGAGCAGTTCTTC. Protein sequence: CASSPRWREGLPSSYNEQFF.

V usage is TRBV19 and J usage is TRBJ1-6; D call uncertain. The V gene lost 1 base and the J gene lost 13 bases, with 14 bases spanning the gap. The length of the CDR3 is 14 residues. Germline loops: CDR1 LNHDA, CDR2 SQIVND (reference sequence). The DNA for the CDR3 is TGTGCCAGTAGTATAGTGAGAGCCACTCATCCCCTCCACTTT. Encoded protein: CASSIVRATHPLHF.

V and J are TRBV19 and TRBJ2-2; D ambiguous. Germline CDR1 is LNHDA and CDR2 is SQIVND (reference sequence). CDR3 length: 14 residues. The germline V and J ends were trimmed by 3 bases and 1 base, with 6 bases remaining between them. CDR3 loop: CASSMGENTGELFF. CDR3 coding DNA: TGTGCCAGTAGTATGGGCGAGAACACCGGGGAGCTGTTTTTT.

The V and J genes are TRBV6-6 and TRBJ2-5; 13 positions agree with TRBD2. The J segment lost 5 bases and the V segment lost 5 bases, leaving 11 bases of the junction unmatched. The germline gives CDR1 MNHNY, CDR2 SVGAGI (reference sequence). This CDR3 contains 17 residues. This chain's CDR3 is CASSRKGTSGMGETQYF. In DNA, the CDR3 is TGTGCCAGCAGTCGAAAAGGGACTAGCGGGATGGGTGAGACCCAGTACTTC.

Of note for this clone: The same CDR3 also results from other DNA sequences found in this sample. The chain is built from TRBV29-1 and TRBJ2-3, with a possible D match to TRBD2 (5 bases). Trimming removed 6 bases from V and 0 bases from J, with 10 bases in between. Germline V gene sequence: CDR1 SQVTM, CDR2 ANQGSEA. This CDR3 is 13 amino acids long. The CDR3 sequence is CSVRRGSTDTQYF. The CDR3 DNA reads as TGCAGCGTGCGTCGGGGAAGCACAGATACGCAGTATTTT.

This chain joins TRBV19 and TRBJ2-7; a weak D match, TRBD1 (5 bases). The germline V gene has CDR1 LNHDA and CDR2 SQIVND (reference sequence). The CDR3 is 13 amino acids. V was shortened by 1 base and J by 3 bases, with 7 bases between the two germline ends. In DNA, the CDR3 is TGTGCCAGTAGTATAGGACAGTTCTACGAGCAGTACTTC. It codes for CASSIGQFYEQYF.

This clone was found a few times. The V call is TRBV11-1, the J call TRBJ2-7, with 9 bases matching TRBD2. After removal of 5 bases from V and 4 bases from J, the junction contained 6 bases not matched to a gene. The CDR3 runs 14 residues. Per germline, CDR1 SGHAT and CDR2 FQDESV (reference sequence). The CDR3 nucleotides read TGTGCCAGCAGCCGAGCGGGAGGTACGTACGAGCAGTACTTC. Its translation is CASSRAGGTYEQYF.

The genes are TRBV5-4 and TRBJ2-3; 8 positions agree with TRBD1. CDR3 size: 17 residues. J lost 5 bases, V lost 2 bases, and 13 bases had no gene match. In germline, CDR1 is SGHNT, CDR2 YYREEE (reference sequence). DNA for the CDR3: TGTGCCAGCAGCTTTCGGACAGGGCTTAGCGGAGGAGATACGCAGTATTTT. The encoded protein is CASSFRTGLSGGDTQYF.

The sample holds a few counts of this clone. This chain links TRBV6-6 with TRBJ2-1; no clear D gene. The CDR3 loop spans 12 amino acids. Trimming took off 6 bases at V and 8 bases at J, with 11 bases between the two ends. Germline CDR1 reads MNHNY; CDR2 reads SVGAGI (reference sequence). The CDR3 nucleotides read TGTGCCAGCAGGAGGAAACGCGATGAGCAGTTCTTC. Residues: CASRRKRDEQFF.

The chain has TRBV5-1 and TRBJ2-3; D is possibly TRBD1 (5 bases). V was cut by 4 bases and J by 5 bases, with 11 bases left in between. The CDR3 is made up of 13 amino acids. Germline values: CDR1 SGHRS, CDR2 YFSETQ. The DNA for the CDR3 is TGCGCCAGCAGCAGGGGATGGGAAGATACGCAGTATTTT. Translation gives CASSRGWEDTQYF.